What follows are 26 T cell receptor beta chains derived from one specimen sequenced in a study of beta chain features in type 1 diabetes. Expressed TCRB transcripts were sequenced because the isolated RNA had all been reverse transcribed beforehand. Method: immunoSEQ multiplex PCR; TCRdb's copy keeps in-frame clones and lacks some. Of some 360,000 clones listed, around a tenth are singletons. Overall study findings and caveats: Shortening of TCRB CDR3s, moderate but significant, appeared in all four CD4+ subsets of Type 1 diabetes patients.

The antigens of these receptors remain unknown. The source material was central memory CD4+ T cells from blood. The receptors come from a man aged 30 to 39 with type 1 diabetes.

The chain employs TRBV7-9 and TRBJ1-1; 10 nucleotides agree with TRBD1. CDR1 and CDR2 (germline): SEHNR, FQNEAQ (reference sequence). This CDR3 contains 15 residues. J lost 5 bases, V lost 4 bases, and 7 bases had no gene match. The CDR3 bases are TGTGCCAGCAGCTCAGGGGGACAGGGGTCGACTGAAGCTTTCTTT. It translates to CASSSGGQGSTEAFF.

Note on this clone: A read error likely explains this, since a far larger clone differs by one base. This chain connects TRBV7-2 to TRBJ2-2, with D unresolved. The germline V gene has CDR1 SGHTA and CDR2 FQGNSA. The CDR3 consists of 13 residues. Trimming stripped 2 bases from V and 1 base from J, with 2 bases between. CDR3 DNA sequence: TGTGCCAGCAGCTTACGGAACACCGGGGAGCTGTTTTTT. It yields the protein CASSLRNTGELFF.

This clone was detected only a few times. This chain uses TRBV30 with TRBJ1-5; possibly TRBD1 for D (5 bases). This CDR3 has 14 residues. The V end lost 3 bases, the J end lost 4 bases, and 13 bases lay between the germline ends. CDR1 is GTSNPN, CDR2 SVGIG, per germline (reference sequence). CDR3 in amino acids: CAWRPDSSNQPQHF. The CDR3 DNA follows: TGTGCCTGGAGGCCCGACAGCTCAAATCAGCCCCAGCATTTT.

This chain connects TRBV20-1 to TRBJ2-1; no definite D call. This CDR3 spans 11 amino acids. Germline CDR1 and CDR2: DFQATT and SNEGSKA (reference sequence). Trimming left V 7 bases short and J 8 bases short, with 12 bases between. This CDR3 reads CSVKTWDEQFF. CDR3 DNA: TGCAGTGTCAAAACTTGGGATGAGCAGTTCTTC.

The chain recombines TRBV5-4 with TRBJ2-6; unclear D gene. Germline CDR1 reads SGHNT; CDR2 reads YYREEE (reference sequence). The CDR3 has 15 residues. V dropped 0 bases and J dropped 0 bases, with 4 bases sitting between them. DNA for the CDR3: TGTGCCAGCAGCTTGGGGAACTCTGGGGCCAACGTCCTGACTTTC. Protein sequence: CASSLGNSGANVLTF.

Points on this clone: A junction boundary mismatches the germline segment, possibly from a read error. The J gene is TRBJ2-4, the V gene TRBV6-1, with D perhaps matching TRBD1 or TRBD2 (5 bases each). CDR1 and CDR2 (germline): MNHNS, SASEGT. The CDR3 sequence is 14 residues long. DNA for the CDR3: TGTGCCAGCAGTGAAGTAAGGGGTCCTCGGGACGAGAACTTC. Protein sequence: CASSEVRGPRDENF.

This clone has only a few counts. The chain has TRBV4-2 and TRBJ2-1; D is possibly TRBD2 (5 bases). The length of the CDR3 is 15 residues. V shed 6 bases and J shed 5 bases, with 17 bases lying between them. Looked up from germline, CDR1 is LGHNA and CDR2 is YNFKEQ. The CDR3 here is CASRPRGTADNEQFF. CDR3 coding DNA: TGTGCCAGCAGACCCAGAGGCACAGCGGACAATGAGCAGTTCTTC.

This clone was counted between two and nine times. The V call is TRBV7-3, the J call TRBJ2-7, with D uncertain. CDR3 length equals 13 residues. Per germline, CDR1 SGHTA and CDR2 FQGTGA. V dropped 5 bases and J dropped 4 bases, with 12 bases sitting between them. CDR3 sequence (DNA): TGTGCCAGCAGCGCCCTATCTGTTTACGAGCAGTACTTC. It specifies CASSALSVYEQYF.

As DNA, the CDR3 is TGCGCCAGCAGCCGGGGACAGGGAAGAGGACTAGCGGGGTACTACGAGCAGTACTTC. As protein: CASSRGQGRGLAGYYEQYF. The chain joins TRBV5-1 to TRBJ2-7; 12 bases fit TRBD2. Looked up from germline, CDR1 is SGHRS and CDR2 is YFSETQ. The CDR3 totals 19 residues. V was clipped by 4 bases and J by 3 bases; unmatched bases: 17.

The J gene is TRBJ1-5, the V gene TRBV5-1; D remains ambiguous. CDR3 length: 15 residues. V lost 2 bases and J 2 bases, leaving 11 bases between the germline ends. Germline lookup yields CDR1 SGHRS and CDR2 YFSETQ. This CDR3 reads CASSFLVSGNQPQHF. The CDR3 region has the DNA TGCGCCAGCAGCTTCCTCGTGTCCGGCAATCAGCCCCAGCATTTT.

A few counts support this clone. The genes are TRBV6-1 and TRBJ1-4; D gene unclear. The CDR3 contains 13 residues. V was pared by 4 bases and J by 4 bases, with 7 bases between. Per the germline V gene, CDR1 is MNHNS and CDR2 is SASEGT. The CDR3 coding sequence is TGTGCCAGCAGTGGAGTACTTAATGAAAAACTGTTTTTT. Protein sequence: CASSGVLNEKLFF.

This chain connects TRBV29-1 to TRBJ2-7, with 8 nucleotides matching TRBD2. The J segment lost 7 bases and the V segment lost 0 bases, leaving 2 bases of the junction unmatched. Per the germline V gene, CDR1 is SQVTM and CDR2 is ANQGSEA. The CDR3 loop spans 12 amino acids. CDR3 nucleotides: TGCAGCGTTGAAGATGCGGGGGGTGAGCAGTACTTC. This codes for CSVEDAGGEQYF.

This chain links TRBV28 with TRBJ2-1; the D gene is possibly TRBD2 (7 bases). Trimming took off 7 bases at V and 6 bases at J, with 16 bases between the two ends. From germline, CDR1 is MDHEN and CDR2 SYDVKM. The CDR3 runs 14 residues. CDR3 loop: CASIQGGVGNEQFF. The CDR3 DNA follows: TGTGCCAGCATCCAAGGGGGGGTAGGCAATGAGCAGTTCTTC.

This clone turned up a few times. The chain links TRBV7-9 to TRBJ1-2; 9 nucleotides match TRBD1. The CDR3 has 15 amino acids. Germline V gene data show CDR1 as SEHNR and CDR2 as FQNEAQ (reference sequence). V shed 5 bases, J shed 8 bases, and the junction held 12 bases outside the gene matches. The CDR3 nucleotides read TGTGCCAGCAGCCCTAGAAATGACAGGGGGGACGGCTACACCTTC. The encoded protein is CASSPRNDRGDGYTF.

The sample holds a few counts of this clone. The chain employs TRBV29-1 and TRBJ2-7, with D uncertain. Trimming shortened V by 6 bases and J by 2 bases, and 11 bases separated the two germline ends. Germline V gene lookup returns CDR1 SQVTM and CDR2 ANQGSEA. The CDR3 runs to 12 residues. CDR3 in amino acids: CSVRDKTYEQYF. CDR3 DNA: TGCAGCGTCCGCGACAAGACCTACGAGCAGTACTTC.

The rearrangement joins TRBV28 to TRBJ2-3; 7 bases align to TRBD1. Per germline, CDR1 MDHEN and CDR2 SYDVKM. The V gene end was trimmed by 6 bases and the J gene end by 7 bases; junction bases not matched to a gene: 7. The CDR3 has 13 residues. The CDR3 spells CASRPIRGNTQYF. For the CDR3, the DNA is TGTGCCAGCAGACCCATCAGGGGGAATACGCAGTATTTT.

This chain uses TRBV5-1 with TRBJ2-5; D is undetermined. Judging by the DNA end, TRBJ2-7 fits better; the J call may be wrong. Germline V lookup: CDR1 SGHRS, CDR2 YFSETQ. The CDR3 totals 16 residues. The CDR3, as DNA: TGCGCCAGCAGTCTTCTTATACAAGGAGCTGGCCACGAGCAGTACTTC. Residues: CASSLLIQGAGHEQYF.

This clone was seen only a few times. The rearrangement uses TRBV11-3 and TRBJ2-2; D might be TRBD1 (5 bases). This CDR3 region has 14 residues. V dropped 6 bases and J dropped 1 base, with 9 bases sitting between them. Germline V gene sequence: CDR1 SGHNT, CDR2 YENEEA. CDR3 bases: TGTGCCAGCAGGAGGCAGGGGAACACCGGGGAGCTGTTTTTT. This translates into CASRRQGNTGELFF.

This clone was seen only a few times. The chain combines TRBV10-2 with TRBJ2-5; 7 bases line up with TRBD2. Germline V CDR1 and CDR2: WSHSY, SAAADI. This CDR3 spans 15 amino acids. The V segment lost 4 bases and the J segment 3 bases; nucleotides outside the gene matches: 8. CDR3 in DNA: TGCGCCAGCAGTGTAGTCCTGGGGAGGGAAGAGACCCAGTACTTC. As protein: CASSVVLGREETQYF.

This clone was observed a handful of times. The J gene is TRBJ1-1, the V gene TRBV28, with D possibly matching TRBD1 (5 bases). There are 15 residues in the CDR3. V lost 8 bases to trimming and J lost 3 bases, with 19 bases between them. Germline CDR1 is MDHEN and CDR2 is SYDVKM. CDR3: CASGEASTDHTEAFF. For the CDR3, the DNA is TGTGCCAGCGGGGAGGCTTCGACAGACCACACTGAAGCTTTCTTT. The complete variable domain, with remaining parts taken from reference TRBV28 and TRBJ1-1, reads DVKVTQSSRYLVKRTGEKVFLECVQDMDHENMFWYRQDPGLGLRLIYFSYDVKMKEKGDIPEGYSVSREKKERFSLILESASTNQTSMYLCASGEASTDHTEAFFGQGTRLTVV.

This clone was seen more than once but under ten times. The V call is TRBV11-3, the J call TRBJ2-2; D could derive from TRBD1 or TRBD2 (6 bases each). With 3 bases removed from V and 4 bases from J, the gap between germline ends came to 12 bases. Per the germline V gene, CDR1 is SGHNT and CDR2 is YENEEA. This CDR3 comprises 15 residues. The DNA of the CDR3 is TGTGCCAGCAGCTTGGGGGGCATGGGCACCGGGGAGCTGTTTTTT. This gives the protein CASSLGGMGTGELFF.

The chain's CDR3 is CASSLARTQDQPQHF. The CDR3 bases are TGTGCCAGCAGCTTAGCTCGGACCCAGGATCAGCCCCAGCATTTT. The genes are TRBV7-2 and TRBJ1-5; D remains unclear. The CDR3 runs 15 residues. V was pared by 0 bases and J by 5 bases, with 11 bases between. The germline CDR1 and CDR2 sequences are SGHTA and FQGNSA.

This clone was seen more than once but under ten times. J is TRBJ2-5 and V is TRBV5-4; a weak D match, TRBD2 (6 bases). The CDR3 covers 13 residues. Germline-derived CDR1 and CDR2 are SGHNT and YYREEE (reference sequence). V lost 4 bases and J 5 bases, leaving 12 bases between the germline ends. The CDR3 sequence: CASSHPGEETQYF. The CDR3 DNA reads as TGTGCCAGCAGCCACCCGGGGGAGGAGACCCAGTACTTC.

The chain recombines TRBV7-3 with TRBJ2-7; 12 bases line up with TRBD1. Trimming took 4 bases from V and 6 from J; bases not matched to a gene: 4. This CDR3 contains 14 residues. Germline CDR1 SGHTA, CDR2 FQGTGA. CDR3 bases: TGTGCCAGCAGCTCGGGACAGGGGGCTGCCGAGCAGTACTTC. Translation: CASSSGQGAAEQYF.

This rearrangement joins TRBV5-6 to TRBJ2-7, with TRBD2 as a possible D gene (6 bases). CDR1 is SGHDT and CDR2 is YYEEEE in the germline V gene. CDR3 size: 14 residues. Trimming removed 5 bases from V and 0 bases from J, with 12 bases in between. The chain's CDR3 is CASSSPGLSYEQYF. The CDR3 DNA reads TGTGCCAGCAGTTCGCCGGGACTCTCCTACGAGCAGTACTTC.

This clone was detected only a few times. The V and J genes are TRBV5-1 and TRBJ2-6; possibly TRBD1 or TRBD2 for D (5 bases each). V lost 0 bases and J lost 4, with 17 bases in between. The CDR3 has 18 amino acids. Germline lookup yields CDR1 SGHRS and CDR2 YFSETQ. The CDR3 loop is CASSLAGPTLWGANVLTF. CDR3 in DNA: TGCGCCAGCAGCTTGGCGGGACCCACACTTTGGGGGGCCAACGTCCTGACTTTC.